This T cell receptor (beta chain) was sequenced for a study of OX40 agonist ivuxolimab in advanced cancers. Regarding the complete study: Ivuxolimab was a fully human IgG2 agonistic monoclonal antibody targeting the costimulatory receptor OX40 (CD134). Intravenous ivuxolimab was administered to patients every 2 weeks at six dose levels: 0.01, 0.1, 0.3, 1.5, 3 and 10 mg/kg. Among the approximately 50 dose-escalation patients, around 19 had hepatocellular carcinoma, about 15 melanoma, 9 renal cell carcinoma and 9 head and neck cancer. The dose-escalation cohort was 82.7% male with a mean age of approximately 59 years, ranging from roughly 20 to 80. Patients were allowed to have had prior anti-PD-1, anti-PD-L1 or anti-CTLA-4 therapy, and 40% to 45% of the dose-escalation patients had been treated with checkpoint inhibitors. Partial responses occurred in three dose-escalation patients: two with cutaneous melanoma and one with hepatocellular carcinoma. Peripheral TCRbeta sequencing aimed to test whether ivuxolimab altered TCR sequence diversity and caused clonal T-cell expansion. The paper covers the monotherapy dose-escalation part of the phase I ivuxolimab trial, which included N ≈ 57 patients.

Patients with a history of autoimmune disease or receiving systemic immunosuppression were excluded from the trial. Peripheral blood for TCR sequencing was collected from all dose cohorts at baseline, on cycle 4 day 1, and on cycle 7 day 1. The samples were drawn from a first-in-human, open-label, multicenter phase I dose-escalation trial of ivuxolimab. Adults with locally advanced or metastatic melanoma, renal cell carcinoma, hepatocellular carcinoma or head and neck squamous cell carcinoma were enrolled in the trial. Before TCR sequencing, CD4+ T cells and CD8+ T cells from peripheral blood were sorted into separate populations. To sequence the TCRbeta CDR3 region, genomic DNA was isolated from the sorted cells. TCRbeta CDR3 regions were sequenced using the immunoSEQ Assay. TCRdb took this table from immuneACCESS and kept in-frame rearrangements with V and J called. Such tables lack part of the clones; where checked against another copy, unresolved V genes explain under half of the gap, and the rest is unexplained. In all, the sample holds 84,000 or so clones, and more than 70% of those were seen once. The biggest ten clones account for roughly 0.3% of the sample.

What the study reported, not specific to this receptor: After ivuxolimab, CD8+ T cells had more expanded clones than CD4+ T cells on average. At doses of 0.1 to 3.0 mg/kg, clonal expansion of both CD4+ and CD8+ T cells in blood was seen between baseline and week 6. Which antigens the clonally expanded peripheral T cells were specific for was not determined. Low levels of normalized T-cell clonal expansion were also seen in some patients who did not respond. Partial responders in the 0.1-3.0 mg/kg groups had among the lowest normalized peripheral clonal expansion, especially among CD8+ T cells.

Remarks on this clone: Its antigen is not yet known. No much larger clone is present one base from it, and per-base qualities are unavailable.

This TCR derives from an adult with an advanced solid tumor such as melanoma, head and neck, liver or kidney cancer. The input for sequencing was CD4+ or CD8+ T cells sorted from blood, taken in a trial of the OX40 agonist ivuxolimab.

The DNA sequence is given as TGTGCCAGCAGTTACTCGGAGGCAGCCCGGCCCCTCCACTTT. Translation gives CASSYSEAARPLHF. The chain links TRBV6-5 with TRBJ1-6; no D segment can be confidently identified. The CDR3 has 14 amino acids, counting the end cysteine and phenylalanine. Just the 42-base CDR3 DNA is kept, in frame starting at base 1. CDR1 and CDR2 (MNHEY, SVGAGI) derive from the germline V gene. V sheds 0 bases and J sheds 13 bases, leaving 13 bases between their ends.